This TCR beta chain was documented in a study of radiotherapy plus CTLA-4 blockade in lung cancer. In the study overall: Objective responses were observed in 15% to 20% of patients, and disease control was achieved by 30% to 35%. Overall study results and limits: Early clone dynamics of blood T cells, plus interferon-beta, reportedly predicted response best. Radiotherapy was combined with ipilimumab, and tumor-derived TCR clones then expanded in blood.

Points on this clone: Its specificity is unknown.

TCRdb keeps only in-frame clones here, not all; method: immunoSEQ multiplex PCR. The table lists 24,000 or so clones, approximately 70% of them singletons, with approximately 3.5% in the top ten. Chemo-refractory metastatic non-small-cell lung cancer patients underwent focal radiation alongside CTLA-4 blockade with ipilimumab. The clonotype comes from a human donor with non-small cell lung cancer who had stable disease on radiotherapy plus ipilimumab. This material consisted of peripheral blood, taken from a patient treated with radiotherapy plus ipilimumab.

The CDR3 DNA sequence: TGTGCCAGCAGCCCAGGCTTCTACGAGCAGTACTTC. Translating gives CASSPGFYEQYF. This chain connects TRBV7-6 to TRBJ2-7; D is uncertain. The CDR3 spans 12 residues. V lost 5 bases and J lost 3, with 8 bases in between. Per the germline V gene, CDR1 is SGHVS and CDR2 is FNYEAQ. Full variable domain (outside the CDR3, taken from reference TRBV7-6 and TRBJ2-7): GAGVSQSPRYKVTKRGQDVALRCDPISGHVSLYWYRQALGQGPEFLTYFNYEAQQDKSGLPNDRFSAERPEGSISTLTIQRTEQRDSAMYRCASSPGFYEQYFGPGTRLTVT.